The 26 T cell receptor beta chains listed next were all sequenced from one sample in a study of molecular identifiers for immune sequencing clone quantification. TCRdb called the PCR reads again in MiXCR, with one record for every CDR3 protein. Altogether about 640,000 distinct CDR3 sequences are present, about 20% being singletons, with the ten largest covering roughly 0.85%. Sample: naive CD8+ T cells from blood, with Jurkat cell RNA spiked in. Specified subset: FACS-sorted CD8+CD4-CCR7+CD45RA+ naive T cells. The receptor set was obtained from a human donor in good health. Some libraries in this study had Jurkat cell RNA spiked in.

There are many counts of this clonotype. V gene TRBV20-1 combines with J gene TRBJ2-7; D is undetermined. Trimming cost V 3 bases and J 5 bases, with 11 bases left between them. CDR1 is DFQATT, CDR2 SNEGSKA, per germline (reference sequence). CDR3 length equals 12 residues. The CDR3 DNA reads TGCAGTGCTAGCAAACGGAGTGACGAGCAGTACTTC. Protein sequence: CSASKRSDEQYF.

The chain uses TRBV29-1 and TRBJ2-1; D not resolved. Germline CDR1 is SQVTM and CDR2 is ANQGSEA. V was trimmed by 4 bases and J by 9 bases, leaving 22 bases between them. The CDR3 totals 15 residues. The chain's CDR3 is CSVAVLGKGLGEQFF. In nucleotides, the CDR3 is TGCAGCGTTGCTGTCCTAGGGAAGGGTTTAGGTGAGCAGTTCTTC.

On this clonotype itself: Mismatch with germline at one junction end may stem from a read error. The CDR3 loop is CTSSLDFGSGINTGELFF. The CDR3 bases are TGTACCAGCAGCTTGGATTTCGGGAGCGGTATCAACACCGGGGAGCTGTTTTTT. The chain recombines TRBV5-6 with TRBJ2-2; maybe TRBD2 (6 bases). CDR3 size: 18 residues. From germline, CDR1 is SGHDT and CDR2 YYEEEE.

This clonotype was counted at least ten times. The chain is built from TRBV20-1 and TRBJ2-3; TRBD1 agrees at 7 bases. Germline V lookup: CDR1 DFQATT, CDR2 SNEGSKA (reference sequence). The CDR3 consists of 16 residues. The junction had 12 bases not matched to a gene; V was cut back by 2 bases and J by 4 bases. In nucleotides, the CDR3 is TGCAGTGCTAGATCATCCAGGCAGGGGGTTTCAGATACGCAGTATTTT. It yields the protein CSARSSRQGVSDTQYF.

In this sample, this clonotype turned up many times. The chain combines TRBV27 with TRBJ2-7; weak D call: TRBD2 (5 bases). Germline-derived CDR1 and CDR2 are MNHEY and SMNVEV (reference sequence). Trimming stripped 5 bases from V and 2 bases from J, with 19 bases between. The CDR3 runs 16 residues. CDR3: CASSNRRPKGAYEQYF. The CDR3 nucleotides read TGTGCCAGCAGTAACCGGAGGCCTAAAGGAGCCTACGAGCAGTACTTC.

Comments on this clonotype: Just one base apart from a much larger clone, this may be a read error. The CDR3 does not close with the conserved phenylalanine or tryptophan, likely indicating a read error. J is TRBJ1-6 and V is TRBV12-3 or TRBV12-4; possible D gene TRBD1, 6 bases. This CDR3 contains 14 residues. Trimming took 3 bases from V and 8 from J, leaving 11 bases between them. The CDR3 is CASSFRGSYSPLHL. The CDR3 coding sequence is TGTGCCAGCAGTTTTAGGGGGTCTTATTCACCCCTCCACCTT.

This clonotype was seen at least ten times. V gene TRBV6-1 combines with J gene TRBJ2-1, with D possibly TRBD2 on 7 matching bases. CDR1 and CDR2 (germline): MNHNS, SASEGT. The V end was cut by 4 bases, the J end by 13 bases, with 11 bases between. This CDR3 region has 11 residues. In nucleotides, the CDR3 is TGTGCCAGCAGTGCGGGGGGCCTTCAGTTCTTC. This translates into CASSAGGLQFF.

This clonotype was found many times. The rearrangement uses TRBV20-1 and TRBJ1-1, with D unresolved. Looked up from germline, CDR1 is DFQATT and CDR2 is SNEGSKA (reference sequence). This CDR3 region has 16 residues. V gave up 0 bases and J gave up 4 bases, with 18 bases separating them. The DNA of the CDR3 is TGCAGTGCTAGAGATTACACAGAAAGTTCGGGCACTGAAGCTTTCTTT. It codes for CSARDYTESSGTEAFF.

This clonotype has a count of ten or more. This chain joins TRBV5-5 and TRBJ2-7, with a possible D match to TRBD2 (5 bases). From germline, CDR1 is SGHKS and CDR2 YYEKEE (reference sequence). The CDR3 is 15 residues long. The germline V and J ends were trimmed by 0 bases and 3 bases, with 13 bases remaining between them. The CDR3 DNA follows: TGTGCCAGCAGCTTGGGGGCAGGACTGAACTACGAGCAGTACTTC. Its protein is CASSLGAGLNYEQYF.

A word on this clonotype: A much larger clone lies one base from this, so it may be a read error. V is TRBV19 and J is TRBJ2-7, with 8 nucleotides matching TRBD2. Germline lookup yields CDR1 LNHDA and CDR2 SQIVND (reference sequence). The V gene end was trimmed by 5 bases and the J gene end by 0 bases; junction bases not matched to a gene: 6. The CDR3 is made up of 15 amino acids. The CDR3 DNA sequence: TGTGCCAGTAGTGAGGCTAGCGGGCACTCCTACGAGCAGTACTTC. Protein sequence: CASSEASGHSYEQYF.

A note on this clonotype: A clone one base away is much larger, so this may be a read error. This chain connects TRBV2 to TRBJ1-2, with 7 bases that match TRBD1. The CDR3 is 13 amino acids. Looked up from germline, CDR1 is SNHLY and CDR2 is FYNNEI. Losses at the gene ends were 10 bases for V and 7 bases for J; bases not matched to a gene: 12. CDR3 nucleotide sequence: TGTGCCAACTATAACCGGGACAGCTGTGGCTACACCTTC. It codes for CANYNRDSCGYTF.

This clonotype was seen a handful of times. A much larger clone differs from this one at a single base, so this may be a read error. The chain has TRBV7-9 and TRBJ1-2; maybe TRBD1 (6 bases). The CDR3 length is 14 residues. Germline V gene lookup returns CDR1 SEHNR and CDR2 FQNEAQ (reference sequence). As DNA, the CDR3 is TGTGCCAGCAGCATCAAGACAGGCAACTATGGCTACGCCTTC. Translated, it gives CASSIKTGNYGYAF.

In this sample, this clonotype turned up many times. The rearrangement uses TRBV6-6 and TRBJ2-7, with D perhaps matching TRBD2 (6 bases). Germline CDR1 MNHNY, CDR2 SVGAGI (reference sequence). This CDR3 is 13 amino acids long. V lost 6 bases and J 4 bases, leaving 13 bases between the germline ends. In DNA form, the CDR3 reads TGTGCCAGCAGCCCCCTCCGGGGGTACGAGCAGTACTTC. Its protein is CASSPLRGYEQYF.

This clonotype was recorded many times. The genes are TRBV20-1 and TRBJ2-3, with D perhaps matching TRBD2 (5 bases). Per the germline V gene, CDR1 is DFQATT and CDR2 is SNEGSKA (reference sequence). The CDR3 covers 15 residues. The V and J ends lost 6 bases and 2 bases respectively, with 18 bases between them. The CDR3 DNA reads TGCAGTGCCGAGGGAGCGTCGGCGGCCACAGATACGCAGTATTTT. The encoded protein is CSAEGASAATDTQYF.

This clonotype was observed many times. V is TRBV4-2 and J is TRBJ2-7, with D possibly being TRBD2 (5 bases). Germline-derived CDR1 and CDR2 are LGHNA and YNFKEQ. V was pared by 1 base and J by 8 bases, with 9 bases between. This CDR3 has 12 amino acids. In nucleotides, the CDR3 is TGTGCCAGCAGCCAAGCCGGGGTCAAGCAGTACTTC. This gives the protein CASSQAGVKQYF.

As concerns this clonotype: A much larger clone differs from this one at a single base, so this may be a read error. CDR3 loop: CASSTGSPLNYGYTF. The CDR3 coding sequence is TGTGCCAGCAGCACCGGGAGCCCCCTTAACTATGGCTACACCTTC. The chain couples TRBV6-2 or TRBV6-3 to TRBJ1-2; D gene unclear. The length of the CDR3 is 15 residues. Germline values: CDR1 MNHEY, CDR2 SVGEGT. V was trimmed by 6 bases and J by 1 base, leaving 15 bases between them.

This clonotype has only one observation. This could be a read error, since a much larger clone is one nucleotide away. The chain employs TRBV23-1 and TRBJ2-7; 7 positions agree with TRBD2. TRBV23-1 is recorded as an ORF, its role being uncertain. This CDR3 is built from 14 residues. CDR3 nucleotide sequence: TGCACCAGCAGCCATAGGACTAGACTCTACGAGCAGTACTTC. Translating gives CTSSHRTRLYEQYF.

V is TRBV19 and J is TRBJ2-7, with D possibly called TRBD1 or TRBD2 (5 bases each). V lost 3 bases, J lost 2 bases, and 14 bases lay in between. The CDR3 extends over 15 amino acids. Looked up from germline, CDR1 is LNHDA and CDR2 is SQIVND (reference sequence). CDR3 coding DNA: TGTGCCAGTAGTATGGGTGGGACGGCAACCTACGAGCAGTACTTC. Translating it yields CASSMGGTATYEQYF. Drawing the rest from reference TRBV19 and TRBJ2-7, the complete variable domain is DGGITQSPKYLFRKEGQNVTLSCEQNLNHDAMYWYRQDPGQGLRLIYYSQIVNDFQKGDIAEGYSVSREKKESFPLTVTSAQKNPTAFYLCASSMGGTATYEQYFGPGTRLTVT.

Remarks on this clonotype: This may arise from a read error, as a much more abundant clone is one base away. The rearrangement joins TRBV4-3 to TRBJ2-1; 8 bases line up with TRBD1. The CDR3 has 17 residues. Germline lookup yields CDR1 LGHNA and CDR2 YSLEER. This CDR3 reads CASSQGTGPFSYNEQLF. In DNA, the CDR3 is TGCGCCAGCAGCCAAGGGACAGGGCCGTTCTCCTACAATGAGCAGCTCTTC.

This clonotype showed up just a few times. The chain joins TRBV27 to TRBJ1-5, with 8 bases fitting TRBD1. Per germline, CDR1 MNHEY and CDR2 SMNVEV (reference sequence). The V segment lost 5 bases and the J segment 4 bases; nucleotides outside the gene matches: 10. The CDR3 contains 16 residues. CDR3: CASSHSAGGWNQPQHF. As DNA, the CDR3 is TGTGCCAGCAGTCATTCAGCAGGGGGCTGGAATCAGCCCCAGCATTTT.

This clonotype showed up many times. CDR3 in DNA: TGTGCCAGCAGCCCGGACATAACGAGGTCCTACGAGCAGTACTTC. Its protein is CASSPDITRSYEQYF. The rearrangement links TRBV12-3 or TRBV12-4 to TRBJ2-7; possibly TRBD1 for D (5 bases). V lost 6 bases and J 1 base, leaving 16 bases between the germline ends. The CDR3 spans 15 residues.

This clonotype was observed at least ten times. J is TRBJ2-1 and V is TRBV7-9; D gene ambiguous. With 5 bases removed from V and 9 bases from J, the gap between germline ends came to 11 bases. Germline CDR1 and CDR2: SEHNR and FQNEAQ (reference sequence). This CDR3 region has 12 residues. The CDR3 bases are TGTGCCAGCAGCCCATCTTCGCCTGAGCAGTTCTTC. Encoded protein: CASSPSSPEQFF.

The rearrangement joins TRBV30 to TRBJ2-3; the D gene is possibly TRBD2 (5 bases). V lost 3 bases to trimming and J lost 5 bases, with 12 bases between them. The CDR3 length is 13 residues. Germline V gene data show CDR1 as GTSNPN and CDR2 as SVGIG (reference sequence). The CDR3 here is CAWSPSRGDTQYF. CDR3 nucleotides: TGTGCCTGGAGCCCCTCTCGGGGAGATACGCAGTATTTT.

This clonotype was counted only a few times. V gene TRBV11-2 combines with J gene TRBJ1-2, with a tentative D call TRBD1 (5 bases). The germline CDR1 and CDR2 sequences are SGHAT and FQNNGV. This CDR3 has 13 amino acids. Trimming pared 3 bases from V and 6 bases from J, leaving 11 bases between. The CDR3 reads CASSLTAKNGYTF. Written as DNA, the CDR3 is TGTGCCAGCAGCTTGACAGCGAAGAATGGCTACACCTTC.

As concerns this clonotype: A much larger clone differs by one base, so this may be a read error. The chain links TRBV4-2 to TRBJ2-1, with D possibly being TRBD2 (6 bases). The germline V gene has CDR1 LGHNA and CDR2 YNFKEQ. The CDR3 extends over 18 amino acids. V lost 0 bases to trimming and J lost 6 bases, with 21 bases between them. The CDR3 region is CASSQDRWLRDGGNEQFF. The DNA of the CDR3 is TGTGCCAGCAGCCAAGATCGTTGGTTGCGGGACGGGGGCAATGAGCAGTTCTTC.

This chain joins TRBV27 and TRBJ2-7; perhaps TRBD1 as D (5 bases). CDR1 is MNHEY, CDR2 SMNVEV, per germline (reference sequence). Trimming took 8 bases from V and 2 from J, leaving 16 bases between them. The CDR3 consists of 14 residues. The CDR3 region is CASSNTGRAYEQYF. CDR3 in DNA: TGTGCCAGCTCGAATACAGGCCGCGCCTACGAGCAGTACTTC.